The clone carrying this TCR beta chain was detected a few times. Its specificity is unknown. Sample-barcoded 5' priming and a J-beta primer mix drove a second PCR of roughly 6 to 12 cycles. A template-switch adaptor with 12 random nucleotides tagged each cDNA molecule. TCRdb independently ran MiXCR on the 5' RACE reads; one entry per CDR3 protein. This table has 600,000 to 1,000,000 distinct CDR3 sequences, more than 45% appearing once. These data originate in a study of blood T cells in healthy people across ages. General observations from the study: In long-lived donors, naive CD4+ cell counts and diversity exceeded those of aged donors.

The CDR3 is 15 amino acids. The germline V gene encodes CDR1 DFQATT and CDR2 SNEGSKA (reference sequence). The V gene end was trimmed by 1 base and the J gene end by 8 bases; junction bases not matched to a gene: 10. Material: blood. This TCR was recovered from a man aged 30 to 39 in good health. The gene calls are TRBV20-1 and TRBJ2-5; 10 positions agree with TRBD2. The CDR3 nucleotides are TGCAGTGCTAGAGTGAGCGGGGGGGAGAGAAGAACCCAGTACTTC. Protein sequence: CSARVSGGERRTQYF.